This record looks at one T cell receptor beta chain sequence and its context. It has no known antigen specificity. No base qualities exist here, and no much larger clone lies one base off it. For sequencing of the TCRbeta CDR3 region, genomic DNA was extracted from the sorted cells. TCRbeta CDR3 regions were sequenced using the immunoSEQ Assay. TCRdb took over this immuneACCESS table, retaining in-frame rearrangements with V and J assigned. Such tables are incomplete; in checked studies, under half of the missing clones stem from an unresolved V gene, and the remainder is unexplained. In all, the sample holds under 100,000 clones, and roughly 92% of those were seen once. The ten largest account for around 0.65% of the sample. Patients with autoimmune disease history or receiving systemic immunosuppression were excluded from the trial. Peripheral blood for TCR sequencing was collected from all dose cohorts at baseline, on cycle 4 day 1, and on cycle 7 day 1. Samples came from an open-label, multicenter, first-in-human phase I dose-escalation trial of ivuxolimab. The trial enrolled adults with locally advanced or metastatic head and neck squamous cell, hepatocellular, melanoma or renal cell carcinoma. CD4+ and CD8+ T cells were sorted separately from peripheral blood before TCR sequencing.

The data belong to a study of OX40 agonist ivuxolimab in advanced cancers. Regarding the research as a whole: Ivuxolimab, which targeted the costimulatory receptor OX40 (CD134), was an agonistic, fully human IgG2 monoclonal antibody. The dose-escalation cohort was 82.7% male with a mean age of around 64 years, ranging from roughly 20 to 80. Prior anti-PD-1, anti-PD-L1 or anti-CTLA-4 therapy was permitted, and checkpoint inhibitors had been received by more than 35% of dose-escalation patients. Of the approximately 50 dose-escalation patients, hepatocellular carcinoma was present in about 19, melanoma in approximately 15, renal cell carcinoma in 9 and head and neck cancer in 9. Three dose-escalation patients achieved partial responses, one with hepatocellular carcinoma and two with cutaneous melanoma. Intravenous ivuxolimab was administered to patients every 2 weeks at six dose levels: 0.01, 0.1, 0.3, 1.5, 3 and 10 mg/kg. The purpose of peripheral TCRbeta sequencing was to test whether ivuxolimab changed TCR sequence diversity and led to clonal T-cell expansion. The monotherapy dose-escalation portion (N of about 50 patients) of the phase I ivuxolimab trial is reported in the paper. The research as a whole found: After ivuxolimab, expanded clones were on average more numerous among CD8+ T cells than among CD4+ T cells. In partial responders in the 0.1-3.0 mg/kg groups, normalized peripheral clonal expansion was found to be among the lowest, especially among CD8+ T cells. At doses of 0.1 to 3.0 mg/kg, clonal expansion of both CD4+ and CD8+ T cells in blood was seen between baseline and week 6. Low levels of normalized T-cell clonal expansion were also shown by some nonresponding patients. Which antigens the clonally expanded peripheral T cells were specific for was not determined.

The receptor's source is an adult with an advanced solid tumor such as melanoma, head and neck, liver or kidney cancer. The starting material was CD4+ or CD8+ T cells sorted from blood, obtained in a trial of the OX40 agonist ivuxolimab.

For the CDR3, the sequence is CASSHQGGDNEQFF. The nucleotide sequence is given as TGTGCCAGCAGCCACCAAGGGGGGGACAATGAGCAGTTCTTC. The chain links TRBV11-2 with TRBJ2-1; TRBD2 is possibly the D segment (7 matching bases). According to the germline V gene, CDR1 reads SGHAT and CDR2 reads FQNNGV. The CDR3 holds 14 amino acids from the cysteine to the phenylalanine. The sequence is cut down to CDR3 DNA, 42 bases in frame from base 1. Trimming takes 5 bases from V and 5 bases from J, and the germline ends sit 13 bases apart.